This TCR beta chain was recovered during a study of shared clonotypes between healthy human individuals. Measured with immunoSEQ multiplex PCR; TCRdb has only the in-frame clones, and not every one. The repertoire has around 600,000 clones, 98% of them found once; the top ten carry 0.3% to 0.35%. This CDR3 is built from 14 residues. CDR1 is SGHDN, CDR2 FVKESK, per germline. V lost 0 bases, J lost 9 bases, and 12 bases lay in between. Terminally differentiated effector memory CD45RA+ cells were left out of the naive CD8 fraction, which was CD45RO-negative and positively selected for CCR7. This clonotype originated in a man aged 25-40 years in good health. The sequencing sample was made of naive CD8+ T cells sorted from blood. The rearrangement uses TRBV14 and TRBJ2-1; D call uncertain. The CDR3 spells CASSQDPAFIEQFF. In DNA form, the CDR3 reads TGTGCCAGCAGCCAAGATCCAGCCTTTATTGAGCAGTTCTTC.